A selection of T cell receptor beta chains follows, all from one sample in a study of OX40 agonist ivuxolimab in advanced cancers. Clones were sequenced by immunoSEQ multiplex PCR, and TCRdb holds only the in-frame ones, with some missing. The sample holds approximately 80,000 clones; under 85% are singletons and the top ten take about 4%. The sample consisted of CD4+ or CD8+ T cells sorted from blood, taken in a trial of the OX40 agonist ivuxolimab. All receptors come from an adult with an advanced solid tumor such as melanoma, head and neck, liver or kidney cancer. Each CDR3 is given with its conserved first and last residue. The D gene is left open where the match is weak. Clone size is not always given. Where it is, it says once, few, many or a class for expanded clones.

TRBJ2-3 | TRBD2 | TRBV5-1 | . | CASSFPIAGGRDTQYF | TGCGCCAGCAGCTTTCCAATAGCGGGAGGAAGGGATACGCAGTATTTT
TRBJ2-5 | . | TRBV19 | . | CATTRGRGQETQYF | TGTGCCACTACTCGGGGCAGGGGACAAGAGACCCAGTACTTC
TRBJ2-1 | . | TRBV12-5 | once | CASAPPTEQFF | TGTGCTAGTGCCCCCCCGACGGAGCAGTTCTTC
TRBJ1-1 | TRBD1 | TRBV5-1 | once | CASSMGTENTEAFF | TGCGCCAGCAGCATGGGGACAGAGAACACTGAAGCTTTCTTT
TRBJ2-2 | . | TRBV7-9 | . | CASSLESGELFF | TGTGCCAGCAGCTTAGAATCCGGGGAGCTGTTTTTT
TRBJ1-1 | TRBD1 | TRBV28 | . | CASTRLPEGQVNTEAFF | TGTGCCAGCACTCGACTGCCGGAGGGACAGGTGAACACTGAAGCTTTCTTT
TRBJ2-3 | . | TRBV6-5 | . | CASSYWAGNTDTQYF | TGTGCCAGCAGTTACTGGGCGGGGAACACAGATACGCAGTATTTT
TRBJ2-7 | TRBD1 | TRBV5-1 | . | CASTNLGTGSSYEQYF | TGCGCCAGCACAAACCTGGGGACAGGGAGCTCCTACGAGCAGTACTTC
TRBJ1-2 | . | TRBV18 | . | CASLQPGANYGYTF | TGTGCCAGCCTACAGCCAGGGGCTAACTATGGCTACACCTTC
TRBJ2-3 | . | TRBV4-1 | . | CASSQWRTSTDTQYF | TGCGCCAGCAGCCAATGGCGGACTAGCACAGATACGCAGTATTTT
TRBJ1-2 | . | TRBV10-3 | . | CAISGRSNYGYTF | TGTGCCATCAGTGGTAGGTCTAACTATGGCTACACCTTC
TRBJ2-5 | . | TRBV6-1 | . | CASSEYAETQYF | TGTGCCAGCAGTGAATATGCAGAGACCCAGTACTTC
TRBJ2-3 | . | TRBV4-1 | . | CASSRSLYPLSTDTQYF | TGCGCCAGCAGCCGCAGTCTATATCCCCTGAGCACAGATACGCAGTATTTT
TRBJ2-1 | . | TRBV7-9 | . | CASSLVVREHEQFF | TGTGCCAGCAGCTTAGTTGTGAGGGAACATGAGCAGTTCTTC
TRBJ2-5 | . | TRBV7-7 | . | CASSLSRDSQETQYF | TGTGCTAGCAGCCTATCCCGGGACTCGCAAGAGACCCAGTACTTC
TRBJ2-5 | TRBD1 | TRBV19 | . | CASSSRTGEETQYF | TGTGCCAGTAGTTCCAGGACAGGGGAAGAGACCCAGTACTTC
TRBJ2-7 | TRBD1 | TRBV6-5 | . | CASNRQGGEQYF | TGTGCCAGCAACAGACAGGGGGGCGAGCAGTACTTC
TRBJ2-5 | . | TRBV9 | . | CASSVARGEETQYF | TGTGCCAGCAGCGTAGCACGGGGCGAAGAGACCCAGTACTTC
TRBJ2-1 | TRBD2 | TRBV6-4 | . | CASSVEREDSQFF | TGTGCCAGCAGTGTGGAGCGGGAGGACTCCCAGTTCTTC
TRBJ2-3 | TRBD2 | TRBV5-1 | . | CASSSGTSGVDTQYF | TGCGCCAGCAGCTCCGGGACTAGCGGTGTAGATACGCAGTATTTT
TRBJ1-3 | TRBD1 | TRBV5-5 | few | CASSAGQSSGNTIYF | TGTGCCAGCAGCGCGGGACAGAGTTCTGGAAACACCATATATTTT
TRBJ2-7 | TRBD1 | TRBV5-1 | . | CASSLVGDRGSEQYF | TGCGCCAGCAGCTTGGTGGGGGACAGGGGCTCCGAGCAGTACTTC
TRBJ2-7 | . | TRBV7-9 | . | CASSFTPYEQYF | TGTGCCAGCAGCTTTACCCCCTACGAGCAGTACTTC
TRBJ2-7 | . | TRBV2 | few | CASSGRGGSYEQYF | TGTGCCAGCAGTGGACGGGGCGGATCCTACGAGCAGTACTTC
TRBJ2-3 | . | TRBV5-4 | . | CASSPSRAGDLADTQYF | TGTGCCAGCAGCCCAAGCCGGGCAGGGGACCTGGCAGATACGCAGTATTTT
TRBJ2-7 | TRBD1 | TRBV6-6 | once | CASSLGTAPKQYF | TGTGCCAGCAGCCTGGGGACAGCTCCCAAGCAGTACTTC
TRBJ2-1 | TRBD2 | TRBV4-1 | . | CASSQELADYNEQFF | TGCGCCAGCAGCCAAGAACTAGCGGATTACAATGAGCAGTTCTTC
TRBJ2-3 | TRBD2 | TRBV7-8 | . | CASSSGTISTDTQYF | TGTGCCAGCAGCTCGGGGACTATTAGCACAGATACGCAGTATTTT
TRBJ2-2 | . | TRBV11-1 | . | CASSRTAGELFF | TGTGCCAGCAGCCGCACGGCCGGGGAGCTGTTTTTT
TRBJ2-2 | . | TRBV4-2 | . | CASSLGQSENTGELFF | TGTGCCAGCAGCCTAGGACAGTCCGAGAACACCGGGGAGCTGTTTTTT
TRBJ1-2 | TRBD1 | TRBV7-2 | . | CASSFTGGGGYTF | TGTGCCAGCAGCTTCACAGGGGGCGGAGGCTACACCTTC
TRBJ1-2 | TRBD1 | TRBV11-2 | . | CASSLDFASRDSRRYGYTF | TGTGCCAGCAGCTTAGATTTCGCAAGCCGGGACAGCCGGCGGTATGGCTACACCTTC
TRBJ2-1 | . | TRBV7-3 | once | CASSAGTTNEQFF | TGTGCCAGCAGTGCGGGGACAACTAATGAGCAGTTCTTC
TRBJ2-1 | . | TRBV27 | . | CASRSPNEQFF | TGTGCCAGCAGGTCACCCAATGAGCAGTTCTTC
TRBJ2-1 | . | TRBV19 | . | CASSIGGGEQFF | TGTGCCAGTAGTATTGGGGGAGGTGAGCAGTTCTTC
TRBJ1-5 | . | TRBV10-3 | . | CAISESAPGRGNQPQHF | TGTGCCATCAGTGAGTCGGCTCCCGGGAGGGGCAATCAGCCCCAGCATTTT
TRBJ2-7 | . | TRBV27 | . | CASSWTGYSYEQYF | TGTGCCAGCAGTTGGACGGGGTATTCCTACGAGCAGTACTTC
TRBJ2-3 | TRBD2 | TRBV4-3 | . | CASSLSGLAEADTQYF | TGCGCCAGCAGCCTCTCGGGACTAGCGGAGGCAGATACGCAGTATTTT